The T cell receptor beta chain under discussion was sequenced for a study of Graves' ophthalmopathy and Graves' hyperthyroidism. Notes on the study in general: Among thyroid clonotypes expanded above 0.001 frequency, most also appeared in blood.

In regard to this clonotype: What it binds is not known.

Using RNA transcripts, the TCR beta CDR3 regions were amplified. HTBI primers were used in a first-round RT-PCR, which preceded a second-round multiplex PCR. TCRdb fed the multiplex PCR reads into MiXCR, producing one record per CDR3 protein. The sample shows hundreds of thousands of distinct CDR3 sequences, roughly 39% of them seen only once. A duration under 3 months, NOSPECS ≥4, CAS ≥3 and moderate-to-severe activity characterized the donors with ophthalmopathy. Physicians reached a diagnosis by relying on clinical symptoms, serum thyroxine, TRAb, thyroid ultrasound and orbital computed tomography. CDR3 length: 16 amino acids. With V trimmed by 2 bases and J by 5 bases, 7 bases remained unmatched. CDR1 and CDR2 (germline): MNHNY, SVGAGI (reference sequence).

Sequencing input: peripheral blood. This receptor was obtained from an adult man with Graves' ophthalmopathy. The chain recombines TRBV6-6 with TRBJ1-5; 9 bases agree with TRBD1. CDR3 region: CASSYTRDRVDQPQHF. Written as DNA, the CDR3 is TGTGCCAGCAGTTACACCAGGGACAGGGTTGATCAGCCCCAGCATTTT.